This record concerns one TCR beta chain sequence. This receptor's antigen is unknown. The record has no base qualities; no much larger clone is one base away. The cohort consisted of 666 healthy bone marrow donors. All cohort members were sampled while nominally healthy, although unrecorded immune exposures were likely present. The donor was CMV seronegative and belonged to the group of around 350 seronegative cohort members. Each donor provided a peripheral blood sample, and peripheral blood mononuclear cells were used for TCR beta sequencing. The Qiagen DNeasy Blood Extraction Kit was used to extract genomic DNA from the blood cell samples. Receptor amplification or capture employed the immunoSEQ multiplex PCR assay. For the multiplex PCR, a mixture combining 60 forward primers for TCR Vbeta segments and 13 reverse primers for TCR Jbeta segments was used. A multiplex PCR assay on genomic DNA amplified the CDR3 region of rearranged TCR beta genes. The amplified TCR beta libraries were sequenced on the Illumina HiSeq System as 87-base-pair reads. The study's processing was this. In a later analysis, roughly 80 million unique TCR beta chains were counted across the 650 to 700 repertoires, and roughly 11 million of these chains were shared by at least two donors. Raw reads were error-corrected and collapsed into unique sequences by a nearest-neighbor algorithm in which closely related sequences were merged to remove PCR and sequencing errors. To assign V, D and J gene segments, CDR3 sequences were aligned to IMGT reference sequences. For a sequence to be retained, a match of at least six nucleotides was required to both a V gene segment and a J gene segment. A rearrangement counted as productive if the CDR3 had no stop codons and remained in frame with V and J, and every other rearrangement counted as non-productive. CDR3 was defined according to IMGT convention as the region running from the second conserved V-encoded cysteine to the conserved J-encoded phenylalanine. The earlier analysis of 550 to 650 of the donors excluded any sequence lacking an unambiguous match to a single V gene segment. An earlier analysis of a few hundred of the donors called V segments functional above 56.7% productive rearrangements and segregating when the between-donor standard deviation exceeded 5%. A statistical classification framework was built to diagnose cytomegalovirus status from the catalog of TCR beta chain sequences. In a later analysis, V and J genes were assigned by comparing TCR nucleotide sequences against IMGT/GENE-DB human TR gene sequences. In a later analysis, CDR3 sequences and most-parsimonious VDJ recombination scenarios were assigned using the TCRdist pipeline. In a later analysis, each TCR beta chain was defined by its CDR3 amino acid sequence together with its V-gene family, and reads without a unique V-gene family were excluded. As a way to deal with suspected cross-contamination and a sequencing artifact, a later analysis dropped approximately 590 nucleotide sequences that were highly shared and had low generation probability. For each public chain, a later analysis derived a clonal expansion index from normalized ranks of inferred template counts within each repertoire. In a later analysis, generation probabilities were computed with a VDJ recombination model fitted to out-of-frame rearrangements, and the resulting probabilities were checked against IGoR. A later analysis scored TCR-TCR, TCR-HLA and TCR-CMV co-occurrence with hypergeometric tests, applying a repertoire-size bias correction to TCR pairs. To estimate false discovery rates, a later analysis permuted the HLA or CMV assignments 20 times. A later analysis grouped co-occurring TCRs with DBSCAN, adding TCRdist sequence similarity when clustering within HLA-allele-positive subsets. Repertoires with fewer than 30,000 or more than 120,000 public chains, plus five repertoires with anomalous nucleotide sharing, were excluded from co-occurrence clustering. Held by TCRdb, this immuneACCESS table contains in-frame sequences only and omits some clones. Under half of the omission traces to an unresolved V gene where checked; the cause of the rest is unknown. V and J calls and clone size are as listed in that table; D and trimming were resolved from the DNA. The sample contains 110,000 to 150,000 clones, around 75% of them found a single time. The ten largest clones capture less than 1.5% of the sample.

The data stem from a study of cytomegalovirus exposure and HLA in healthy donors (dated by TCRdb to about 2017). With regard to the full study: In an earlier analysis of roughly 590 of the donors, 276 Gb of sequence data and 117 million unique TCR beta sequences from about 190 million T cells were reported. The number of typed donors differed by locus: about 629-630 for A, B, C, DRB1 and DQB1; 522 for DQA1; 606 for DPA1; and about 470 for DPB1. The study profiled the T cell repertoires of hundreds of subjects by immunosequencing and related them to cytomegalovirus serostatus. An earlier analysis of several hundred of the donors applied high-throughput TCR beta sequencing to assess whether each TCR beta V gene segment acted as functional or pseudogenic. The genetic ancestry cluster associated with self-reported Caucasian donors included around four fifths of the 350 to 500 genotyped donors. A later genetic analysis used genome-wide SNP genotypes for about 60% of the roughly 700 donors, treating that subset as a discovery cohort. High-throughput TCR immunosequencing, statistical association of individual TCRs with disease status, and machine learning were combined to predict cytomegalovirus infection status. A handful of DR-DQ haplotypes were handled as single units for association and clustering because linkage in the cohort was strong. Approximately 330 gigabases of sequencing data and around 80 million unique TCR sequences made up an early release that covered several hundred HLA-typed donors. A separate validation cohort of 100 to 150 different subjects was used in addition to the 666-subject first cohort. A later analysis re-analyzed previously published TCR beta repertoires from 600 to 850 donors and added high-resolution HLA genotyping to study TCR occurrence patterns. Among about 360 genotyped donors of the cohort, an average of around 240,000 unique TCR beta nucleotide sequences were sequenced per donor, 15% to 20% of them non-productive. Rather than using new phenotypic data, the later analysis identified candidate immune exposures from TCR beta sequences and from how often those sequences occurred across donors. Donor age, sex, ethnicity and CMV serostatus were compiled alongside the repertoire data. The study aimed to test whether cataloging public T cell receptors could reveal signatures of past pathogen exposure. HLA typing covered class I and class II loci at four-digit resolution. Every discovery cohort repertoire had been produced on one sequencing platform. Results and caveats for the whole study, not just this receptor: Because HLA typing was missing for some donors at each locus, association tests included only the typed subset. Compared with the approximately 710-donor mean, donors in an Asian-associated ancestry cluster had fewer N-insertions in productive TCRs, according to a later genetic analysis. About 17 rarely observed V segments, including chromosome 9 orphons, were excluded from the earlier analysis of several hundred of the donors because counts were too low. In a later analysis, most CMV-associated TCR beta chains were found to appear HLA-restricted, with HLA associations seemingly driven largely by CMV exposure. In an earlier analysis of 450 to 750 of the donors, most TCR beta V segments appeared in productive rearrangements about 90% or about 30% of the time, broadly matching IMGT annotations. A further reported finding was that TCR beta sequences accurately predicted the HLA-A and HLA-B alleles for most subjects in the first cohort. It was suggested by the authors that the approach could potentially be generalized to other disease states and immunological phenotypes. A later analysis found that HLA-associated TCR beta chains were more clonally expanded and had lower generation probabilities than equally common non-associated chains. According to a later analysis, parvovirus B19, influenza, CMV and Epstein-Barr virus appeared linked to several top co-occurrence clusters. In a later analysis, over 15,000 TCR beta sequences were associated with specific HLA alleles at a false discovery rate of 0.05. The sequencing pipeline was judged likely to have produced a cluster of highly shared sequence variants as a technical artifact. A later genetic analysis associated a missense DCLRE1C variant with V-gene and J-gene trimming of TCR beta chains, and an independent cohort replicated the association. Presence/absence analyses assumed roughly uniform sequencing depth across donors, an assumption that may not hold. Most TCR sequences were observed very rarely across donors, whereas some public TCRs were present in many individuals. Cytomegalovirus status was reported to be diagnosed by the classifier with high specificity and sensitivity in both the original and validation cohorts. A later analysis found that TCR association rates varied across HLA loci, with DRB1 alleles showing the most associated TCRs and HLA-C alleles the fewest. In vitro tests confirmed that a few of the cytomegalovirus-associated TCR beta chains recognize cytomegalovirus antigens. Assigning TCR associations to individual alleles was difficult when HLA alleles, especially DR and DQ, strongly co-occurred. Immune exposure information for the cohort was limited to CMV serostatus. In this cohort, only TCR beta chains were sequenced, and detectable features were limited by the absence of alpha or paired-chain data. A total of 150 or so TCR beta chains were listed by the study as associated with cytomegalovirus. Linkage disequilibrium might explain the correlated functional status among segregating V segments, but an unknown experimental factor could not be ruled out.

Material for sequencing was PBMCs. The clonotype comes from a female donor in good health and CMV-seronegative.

The CDR3 region: CASSPLTGGLWTEAFF. DNA sequence: TGTGCCAGCAGTCCACTGACAGGGGGTCTCTGGACTGAAGCTTTCTTT. The V and J segments used are TRBV28 and TRBJ1-1, with 9 bases matching TRBD1. Via the germline V gene, CDR1 is MDHEN and CDR2 SYDVKM. Its CDR3 holds 16 amino acids, cysteine through phenylalanine. Only the CDR3 DNA is retained, 48 bases long and in frame from the first base. Trimmed from V: 5 bases; trimmed from J: 5 bases; junction bases lacking a gene match: 12.